These 7 T cell receptor beta chains originate from one sample sequenced in a study of blood T cell repertoires in COVID-19. Profiling relied on immunoSEQ multiplex PCR, and the TCRdb table lists in-frame clones only, not all of them. Among over 100,000 clones listed, roughly 83% were seen once. The sequencing sample was made of peripheral blood. Receptors were obtained from a woman aged 80 or over with acute or convalescent COVID-19.

The chain has TRBV5-4 and TRBJ1-1, with TRBD1 identical over 12 bases. The CDR3 runs 15 residues. CDR1 is SGHNT and CDR2 is YYREEE in the germline V gene (reference sequence). The V gene end was trimmed by 4 bases and the J gene end by 4 bases; junction bases not matched to a gene: 5. Here the CDR3 reads CASSGGQGASTEAFF. The CDR3 DNA is TGTGCCAGCAGCGGGGGACAGGGGGCGAGCACTGAAGCTTTCTTT. The entire variable domain, with the rest obtained from reference TRBV5-4 and TRBJ1-1, is as follows: ETGVTQSPTHLIKTRGQQVTLRCSSQSGHNTVSWYQQALGQGPQFIFQYYREEENGRGNFPPRFSGLQFPNYSSELNVNALELDDSALYLCASSGGQGASTEAFFGQGTRLTVV.

The chain joins TRBV7-8 to TRBJ2-7, with TRBD1 identical over 12 bases. Germline CDR1 reads SGHVS; CDR2 reads FQNEAQ. V gave up 5 bases and J gave up 7 bases; unmatched junction bases: 3. The CDR3 spans 13 residues. This chain's CDR3 is CASSGDRGQEQYF. The CDR3, as DNA: TGTGCCAGCAGCGGGGACAGGGGGCAAGAGCAGTACTTC.

This clone was seen only once. The chain joins TRBV4-2 to TRBJ1-1; D possibly corresponds to TRBD1 (5 bases). V gave up 8 bases and J gave up 2 bases, with 12 bases separating them. The CDR3 length is 13 residues. Germline CDR1 reads LGHNA; CDR2 reads YNFKEQ. CDR3 residues: CASRGQLNTEAFF. The CDR3 DNA is TGTGCCAGCCGCGGACAACTAAACACTGAAGCTTTCTTT.

The V and J genes are TRBV6-4 and TRBJ1-1; unclear D gene. The CDR3 has 13 residues. Germline V gives CDR1 MRHNA, CDR2 SNTAGT. Trimming stripped 4 bases from V and 5 bases from J, with 11 bases between. The CDR3 DNA reads as TGTGCCAGCAGTGGGCAGGCTGGGACTGAAGCTTTCTTT. Amino acid sequence: CASSGQAGTEAFF.

The chain is built from TRBV6-5 and TRBJ2-7; perhaps TRBD1 as D (6 bases). Trimming took off 7 bases at V and 2 bases at J, with 12 bases between the two ends. This CDR3 region has 13 residues. In germline, CDR1 is MNHEY, CDR2 SVGAGI. The CDR3 reads CASNLDSTYEQYF. CDR3 nucleotide sequence: TGTGCCAGCAACCTGGACAGTACCTACGAGCAGTACTTC.

V gene TRBV6-5 combines with J gene TRBJ2-7, with a weak D call TRBD1 (5 bases). Germline CDR1 and CDR2: MNHEY and SVGAGI. The CDR3 runs 14 residues. Trimming cost V 7 bases and J 6 bases, with 19 bases left between them. CDR3 in amino acids: CASNSGQRWTEQYF. The CDR3 DNA follows: TGTGCCAGCAATTCTGGACAACGGTGGACCGAGCAGTACTTC.

The chain is built from TRBV5-1 and TRBJ1-1; D gene uncertain. V was pared by 9 bases and J by 0 bases, with 9 bases between. The V gene's germline CDR1 is SGHRS and CDR2 YFSETQ. CDR3 size: 12 residues. The CDR3 DNA reads as TGCGCCATCCAACACCTGAACACTGAAGCTTTCTTT. It encodes CAIQHLNTEAFF.